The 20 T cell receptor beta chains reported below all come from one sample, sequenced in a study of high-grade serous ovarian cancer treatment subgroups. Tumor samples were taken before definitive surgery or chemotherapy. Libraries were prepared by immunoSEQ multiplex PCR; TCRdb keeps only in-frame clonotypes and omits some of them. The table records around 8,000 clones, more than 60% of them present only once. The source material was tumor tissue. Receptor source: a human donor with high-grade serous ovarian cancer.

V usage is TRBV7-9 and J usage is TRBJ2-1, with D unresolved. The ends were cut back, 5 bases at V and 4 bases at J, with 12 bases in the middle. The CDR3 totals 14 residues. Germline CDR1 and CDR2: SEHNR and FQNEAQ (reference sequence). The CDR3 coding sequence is TGTGCCAGCAGCCCCTGGGGTAGTTACAATGAGCAGTTCTTC. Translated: CASSPWGSYNEQFF.

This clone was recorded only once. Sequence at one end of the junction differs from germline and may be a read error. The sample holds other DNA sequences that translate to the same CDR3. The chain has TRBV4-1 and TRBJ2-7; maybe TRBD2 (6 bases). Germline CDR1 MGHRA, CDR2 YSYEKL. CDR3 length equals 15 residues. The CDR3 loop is CASSQNYVGSGEQYF. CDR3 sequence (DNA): TGTGCCAGCAGCCAAAACTACGTCGGGAGTGGTGAGCAGTACTTC.

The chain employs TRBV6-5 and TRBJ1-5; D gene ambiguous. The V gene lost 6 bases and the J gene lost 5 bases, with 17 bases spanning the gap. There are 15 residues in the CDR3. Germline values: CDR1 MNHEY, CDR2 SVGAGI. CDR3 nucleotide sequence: TGTGCCAGCAGCCCTAACAGCTTTGGGGATCAGCCCCAGCATTTT. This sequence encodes CASSPNSFGDQPQHF.

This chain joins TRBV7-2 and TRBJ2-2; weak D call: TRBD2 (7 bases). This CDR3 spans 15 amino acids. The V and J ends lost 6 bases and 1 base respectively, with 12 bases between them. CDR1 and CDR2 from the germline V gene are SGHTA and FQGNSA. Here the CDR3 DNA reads TGTGCCAGCAGAAAAGGGGGGGGGAACACCGGGGAGCTGTTTTTT. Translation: CASRKGGGNTGELFF.

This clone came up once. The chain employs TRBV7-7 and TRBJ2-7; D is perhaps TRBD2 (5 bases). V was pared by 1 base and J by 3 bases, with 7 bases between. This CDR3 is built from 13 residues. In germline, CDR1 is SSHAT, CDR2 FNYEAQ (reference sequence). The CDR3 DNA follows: TGTGCCAGCAGCTTAGGGGAGCACTACGAGCAGTACTTC. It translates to CASSLGEHYEQYF.

CDR3 sequence (DNA): TGTGCCAGCAGCCGGGGGGTACTAGGACAGGGACACACAGATACGCAGTATTTT. Translated: CASSRGVLGQGHTDTQYF. The V and J genes are TRBV11-2 and TRBJ2-3; TRBD1 is a possible D gene (8 bases). Trimming removed 5 bases at V and 2 bases at J, with 23 bases between. The length of the CDR3 is 18 residues. CDR1 and CDR2 (germline): SGHAT, FQNNGV.

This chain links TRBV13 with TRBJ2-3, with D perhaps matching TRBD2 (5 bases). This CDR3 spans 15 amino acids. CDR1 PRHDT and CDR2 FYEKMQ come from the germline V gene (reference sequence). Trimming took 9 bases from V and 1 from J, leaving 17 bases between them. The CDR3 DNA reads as TGTGCCAGTTCCCCCGGTGGGCGGGGCACAGATACGCAGTATTTT. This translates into CASSPGGRGTDTQYF.

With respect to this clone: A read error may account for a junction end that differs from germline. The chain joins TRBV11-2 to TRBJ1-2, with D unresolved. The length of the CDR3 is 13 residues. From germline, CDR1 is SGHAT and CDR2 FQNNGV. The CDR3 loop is CASSLVGLVIQHF. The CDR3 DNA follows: TGTGCCAGCAGCTTAGTGGGTCTCGTGATCCAACACTTC.

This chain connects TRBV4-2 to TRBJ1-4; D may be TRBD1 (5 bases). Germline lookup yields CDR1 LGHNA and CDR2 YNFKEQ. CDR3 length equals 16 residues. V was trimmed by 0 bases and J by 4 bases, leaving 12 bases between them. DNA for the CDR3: TGTGCCAGCAGCCAAGAATCGGGGCGAGGTAATGAAAAACTGTTTTTT. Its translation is CASSQESGRGNEKLFF.

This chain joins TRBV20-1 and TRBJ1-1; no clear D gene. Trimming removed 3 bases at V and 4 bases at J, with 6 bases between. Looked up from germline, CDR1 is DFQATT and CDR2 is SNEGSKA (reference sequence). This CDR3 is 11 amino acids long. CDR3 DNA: TGCAGTGCTAGCCCTAGCACTGAAGCTTTCTTT. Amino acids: CSASPSTEAFF.

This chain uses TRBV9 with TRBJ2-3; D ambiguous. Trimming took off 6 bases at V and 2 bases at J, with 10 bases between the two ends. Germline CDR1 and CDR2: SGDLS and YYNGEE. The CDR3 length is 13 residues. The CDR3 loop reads CASTSGDTDTQYF. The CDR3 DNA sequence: TGTGCCAGCACCTCGGGCGACACAGATACGCAGTATTTT.

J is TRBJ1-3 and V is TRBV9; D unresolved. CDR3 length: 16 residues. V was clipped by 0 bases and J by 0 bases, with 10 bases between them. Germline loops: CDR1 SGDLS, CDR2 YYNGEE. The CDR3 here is CASSVVDAVSGNTIYF. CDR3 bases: TGTGCCAGCAGCGTAGTGGATGCAGTCTCTGGAAACACCATATATTTT.

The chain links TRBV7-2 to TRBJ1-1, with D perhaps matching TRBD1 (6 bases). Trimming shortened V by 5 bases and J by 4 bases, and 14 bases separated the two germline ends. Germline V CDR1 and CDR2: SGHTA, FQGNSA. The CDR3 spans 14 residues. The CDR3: CASSLTQGGTEAFF. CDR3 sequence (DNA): TGTGCCAGCAGCCTCACACAGGGAGGCACTGAAGCTTTCTTT.

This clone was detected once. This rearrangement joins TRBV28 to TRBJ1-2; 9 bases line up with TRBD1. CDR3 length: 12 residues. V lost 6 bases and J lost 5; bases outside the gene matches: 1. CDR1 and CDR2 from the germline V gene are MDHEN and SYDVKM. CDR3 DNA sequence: TGTGCCAGCAGCGGACAGGGGTATGGCTACACCTTC. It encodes CASSGQGYGYTF.

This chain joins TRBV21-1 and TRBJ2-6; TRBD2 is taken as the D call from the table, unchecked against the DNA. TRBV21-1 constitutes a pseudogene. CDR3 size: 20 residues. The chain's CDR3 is CASSKEGRWAKLPGANVLTF. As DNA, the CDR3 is TGTGCCAGCAGCAAAGAGGGGAGGTGGGCAAAGCTACCTGGGGCCAACGTCCTGACTTTC.

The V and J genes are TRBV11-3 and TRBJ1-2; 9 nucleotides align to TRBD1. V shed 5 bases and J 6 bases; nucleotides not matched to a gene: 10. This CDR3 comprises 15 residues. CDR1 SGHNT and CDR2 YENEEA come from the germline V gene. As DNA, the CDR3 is TGTGCCAGCAGCCTAGTCGTCGACAGGGGGAATGGCTACACCTTC. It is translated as CASSLVVDRGNGYTF. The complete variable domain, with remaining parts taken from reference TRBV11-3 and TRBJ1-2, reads EAGVVQSPRYKIIEKKQPVAFWCNPISGHNTLYWYLQNLGQGPELLIRYENEEAVDDSQLPKDRFSAERLKGVDSTLKIQPAELGDSAVYLCASSLVVDRGNGYTFGSGTRLTVV.

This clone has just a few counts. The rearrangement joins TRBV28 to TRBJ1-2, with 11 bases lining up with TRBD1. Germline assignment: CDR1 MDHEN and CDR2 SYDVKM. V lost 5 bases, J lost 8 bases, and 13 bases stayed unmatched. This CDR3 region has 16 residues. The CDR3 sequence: CASSTPSGQGAWGYTF. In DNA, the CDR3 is TGTGCCAGCAGTACCCCATCAGGACAGGGGGCTTGGGGCTACACCTTC.

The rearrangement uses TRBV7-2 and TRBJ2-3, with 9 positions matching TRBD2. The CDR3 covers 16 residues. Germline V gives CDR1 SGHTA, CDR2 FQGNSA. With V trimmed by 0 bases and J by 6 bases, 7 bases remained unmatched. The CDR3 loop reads CASSLARGGLKDTQYF. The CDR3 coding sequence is TGTGCCAGCAGCTTAGCGCGGGGGGGCCTCAAGGATACGCAGTATTTT.

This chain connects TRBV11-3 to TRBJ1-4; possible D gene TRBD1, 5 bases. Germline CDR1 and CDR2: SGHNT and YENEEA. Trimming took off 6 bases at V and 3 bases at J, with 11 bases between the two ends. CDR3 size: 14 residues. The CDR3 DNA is TGTGCCAGCAGTCCAGGGACCCCTAATGAAAAACTGTTTTTT. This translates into CASSPGTPNEKLFF.

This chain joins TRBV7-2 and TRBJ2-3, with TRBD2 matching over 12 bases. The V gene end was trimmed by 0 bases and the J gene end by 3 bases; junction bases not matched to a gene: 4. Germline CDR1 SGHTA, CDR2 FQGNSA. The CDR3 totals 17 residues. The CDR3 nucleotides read TGTGCCAGCAGCTTAGCTCTAGCGGGAGGGGAGACAGATACGCAGTATTTT. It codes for CASSLALAGGETDTQYF.